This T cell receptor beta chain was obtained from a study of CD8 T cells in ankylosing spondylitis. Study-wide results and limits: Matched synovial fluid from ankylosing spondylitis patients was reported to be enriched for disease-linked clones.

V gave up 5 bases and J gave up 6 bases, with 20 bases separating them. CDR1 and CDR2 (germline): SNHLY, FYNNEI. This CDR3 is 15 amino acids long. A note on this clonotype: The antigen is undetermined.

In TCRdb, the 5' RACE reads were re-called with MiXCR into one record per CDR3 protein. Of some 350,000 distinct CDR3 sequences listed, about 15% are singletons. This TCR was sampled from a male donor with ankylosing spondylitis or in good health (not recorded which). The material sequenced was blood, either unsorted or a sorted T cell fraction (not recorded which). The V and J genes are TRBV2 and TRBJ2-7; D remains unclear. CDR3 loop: CASSPPFGASSEQYF. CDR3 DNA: TGTGCCAGCAGTCCCCCATTTGGAGCCTCCAGCGAGCAGTACTTC.